This T cell receptor (beta chain) was obtained from a study of CXCR3-negative and CXCR3-positive naive CD8 T cells. Study in general: Around 140 million TRB reads were obtained overall (about 1.5 +/- 0.3 million per library). Findings and limits, study-wide: Naive cells that were CXCR3-positive had more hydrophobic TRB CDR3s (compared with CXCR3-negative naive cells).

Germline-derived CDR1 and CDR2 are SGHAT and FQNNGV. The CDR3 sequence is 16 residues long. 5' RACE with UMI labels generated the TRB cDNA libraries. From its re-call of the 5' RACE reads, TCRdb lists each CDR3 protein once, without DNA. Recorded here are 150,000 or so distinct CDR3 sequences; the top ten clones represent approximately 0.51%. As for this clonotype: The antigen remains unidentified.

The chain combines TRBV11-2 with TRBJ2-7; TCRdb's assignment of TRBD1 cannot be checked, as there is no DNA. The clonotype originates from a human donor in good health. Some clones in this sample may be carry-over from other donors' samples. The sample taken for sequencing was naive CXCR3+ CD8+ T cells from blood. Subset described: CD45RO-CCR7+CD27+CD95- naive CD8+ T cells expressing CXCR3 (TNR3+). This CDR3 reads CASSPTGQGYPYEQYF.